These 29 T cell receptor beta chains share one sample of origin, sequenced in a study of blood T cell repertoires in COVID-19. The method was immunoSEQ multiplex PCR; TCRdb's version includes in-frame clones alone and lacks a portion of them. The top ten hold roughly 9.1% of the sample, which has fewer than 75,000 clones, about 88% seen once. The sample comprised peripheral blood. All receptors derive from a human donor in a cohort sampled during active COVID-19.

The genes are TRBV19 and TRBJ1-1, with 11 bases identical to TRBD1. This CDR3 is 18 amino acids long. With V trimmed by 7 bases and J by 4 bases, 17 bases remained unmatched. Germline assignment: CDR1 LNHDA and CDR2 SQIVND (reference sequence). CDR3 protein: CASTLGQGASGRITEAFF. In DNA form, the CDR3 reads TGTGCCAGTACCCTCGGACAGGGGGCAAGTGGAAGGATCACTGAAGCTTTCTTT.

The count of this clone is one. The rearrangement links TRBV9 to TRBJ1-5; TRBD1 might be the D (6 bases). Germline CDR1 is SGDLS and CDR2 is YYNGEE. The CDR3 has 15 amino acids. Trimming pared 2 bases from V and 5 bases from J, leaving 14 bases between. CDR3: CASSVGQGSHQPQHF. CDR3 bases: TGTGCCAGCAGCGTGGGCCAGGGGTCCCATCAGCCCCAGCATTTT.

The chain employs TRBV6-2 or TRBV6-3 and TRBJ2-2; 11 bases match TRBD2. Germline CDR1 reads MNHEY; CDR2 reads SVGEGT. The CDR3 length is 16 residues. J gave up 4 bases and V 0 bases, and 1 base lay outside the gene matches. The CDR3 sequence: CASSYSSGRATGELFF. CDR3 nucleotide sequence: TGTGCCAGCAGTTACTCTAGCGGGAGGGCCACCGGGGAGCTGTTTTTT.

The chain is built from TRBV7-2 and TRBJ1-2, with a tentative D call TRBD1 (6 bases). Germline loops: CDR1 SGHTA, CDR2 FQGNSA. CDR3 length: 12 amino acids. Trimming removed 5 bases from V and 8 bases from J, with 12 bases in between. DNA for the CDR3: TGTGCCAGCAGCGCAGGGGTGGAAGGCTACACCTTC. Translating it yields CASSAGVEGYTF.

This clone has a single count. J is TRBJ2-3 and V is TRBV29-1; 9 nucleotides match TRBD2. The V gene's germline CDR1 is SQVTM and CDR2 ANQGSEA. Trimming removed 6 bases from V and 4 bases from J; junction bases left unmatched: 5. CDR3 length: 13 residues. The CDR3 spells CSVSGTSSDTQYF. DNA for the CDR3: TGCAGCGTGTCCGGGACTAGCTCAGATACGCAGTATTTT.

The genes are TRBV27 and TRBJ2-7, with 9 bases lining up with TRBD1. Germline trimming cut 0 bases from V and 0 bases from J; bases unmatched to any gene: 3. The CDR3 has 16 residues. CDR1 is MNHEY and CDR2 is SMNVEV in the germline V gene (reference sequence). CDR3 DNA: TGTGCCAGCAGTTTATCGGACAGGGGTACCTCCTACGAGCAGTACTTC. It is translated as CASSLSDRGTSYEQYF.

This clone has a handful of counts. The chain recombines TRBV27 with TRBJ1-2; perhaps TRBD1 as D (6 bases). Germline V gene data show CDR1 as MNHEY and CDR2 as SMNVEV (reference sequence). Between the trimmed V and J ends, which lost 2 bases and 6 bases, there was a span of 13 bases. The CDR3 is 14 residues long. The DNA for the CDR3 is TGTGCCAGCAGTTTACGGGGAACAGGGAATGGCTACACCTTC. Translated: CASSLRGTGNGYTF.

J is TRBJ2-1 and V is TRBV7-3, with D possibly being TRBD2 (5 bases). Germline CDR1 SGHTA, CDR2 FQGTGA. V was trimmed by 4 bases and J by 0 bases, leaving 10 bases between them. This CDR3 region has 15 residues. The DNA of the CDR3 is TGTGCCAGCAGCTCCGCCGGGGTCTCCTACAATGAGCAGTTCTTC. It translates to CASSSAGVSYNEQFF. Supplemented by reference TRBV7-3 and TRBJ2-1, the full variable domain reads GAGVSQTPSNKVTEKGKYVELRCDPISGHTALYWYRQSLGQGPEFLIYFQGTGAADDSGLPNDRFFAVRPEGSVSTLKIQRTERGDSAVYLCASSSAGVSYNEQFFGPGTRLTVL.

This chain connects TRBV19 to TRBJ2-2, with D tentatively TRBD1 (5 bases). This CDR3 is 14 amino acids long. Germline CDR1 reads LNHDA; CDR2 reads SQIVND (reference sequence). V dropped 6 bases and J dropped 1 base, with 9 bases sitting between them. CDR3 protein: CASSRTRNTGELFF. CDR3 nucleotides: TGTGCCAGTAGCCGGACACGGAACACCGGGGAGCTGTTTTTT.

V and J are TRBV4-2 and TRBJ2-7; 7 bases line up with TRBD2. V shed 6 bases and J 3 bases; nucleotides not matched to a gene: 8. This CDR3 is built from 14 residues. Germline V lookup: CDR1 LGHNA, CDR2 YNFKEQ. Here the CDR3 reads CASSLGRGDYEQYF. The CDR3 DNA is TGTGCCAGCAGTCTTGGTCGGGGGGACTACGAGCAGTACTTC.

The chain employs TRBV28 and TRBJ2-5; D is perhaps TRBD2 (6 bases). V lost 2 bases and J lost 4, with 11 bases in between. The CDR3 has 14 amino acids. Germline V gene lookup returns CDR1 MDHEN and CDR2 SYDVKM. This chain's CDR3 is CASSLDGSGETQYF. In DNA form, the CDR3 reads TGTGCCAGCAGTTTAGACGGGAGTGGAGAGACCCAGTACTTC.

The chain uses TRBV30 and TRBJ2-7; D may be TRBD2 (5 bases). The germline CDR1 and CDR2 sequences are GTSNPN and SVGIG (reference sequence). Trimming cost V 0 bases and J 3 bases, with 12 bases left between them. This CDR3 has 14 residues. The CDR3 sequence: CAWSVGTGSYEQYF. CDR3 sequence (DNA): TGTGCCTGGAGTGTAGGTACGGGAAGCTACGAGCAGTACTTC.

The J gene is TRBJ2-3, the V gene TRBV6-6, with TRBD1 identical over 8 bases. The V gene end was trimmed by 6 bases and the J gene end by 4 bases; junction bases not matched to a gene: 12. This CDR3 region has 16 residues. The germline CDR1 and CDR2 sequences are MNHNY and SVGAGI (reference sequence). The CDR3 region is CASSPQGAIGADTQYF. CDR3 nucleotides: TGTGCCAGCAGCCCTCAGGGGGCTATCGGGGCAGATACGCAGTATTTT.

This rearrangement joins TRBV10-3 to TRBJ2-1; 13 positions match TRBD2. The CDR3 loop spans 13 amino acids. Losses at the gene ends were 9 bases for V and 5 bases for J; bases not matched to a gene: 1. Germline V CDR1 and CDR2: ENHRY, SYGVKD. The CDR3 loop is CAILAGGDNEQFF. The CDR3 nucleotides read TGTGCCATACTAGCGGGAGGGGACAATGAGCAGTTCTTC.

This chain uses TRBV5-1 with TRBJ2-3, with 10 bases fitting TRBD1. This CDR3 spans 15 amino acids. Germline lookup yields CDR1 SGHRS and CDR2 YFSETQ. Trimming removed 4 bases from V and 4 bases from J; junction bases left unmatched: 6. The CDR3 sequence is CASSEWDRGPDTQYF. CDR3 in DNA: TGCGCCAGCAGCGAATGGGACAGGGGCCCAGATACGCAGTATTTT.

This chain connects TRBV7-6 to TRBJ2-5; 8 bases map to TRBD2. There are 16 residues in the CDR3. CDR1 is SGHVS, CDR2 FNYEAQ, per germline. V was pared by 4 bases and J by 1 base, with 8 bases of the junction left unmatched. DNA for the CDR3: TGTGCCAGCAGCTCCGACCCACTAGCGGCCCAAGAGACCCAGTACTTC. Protein sequence: CASSSDPLAAQETQYF.

The V call is TRBV7-2, the J call TRBJ2-5; TRBD2 agrees at 13 bases. Germline V gene sequence: CDR1 SGHTA, CDR2 FQGNSA. The J segment lost 1 base and the V segment lost 4 bases, leaving 3 bases of the junction unmatched. This CDR3 is built from 16 residues. The CDR3 DNA reads as TGTGCCAGCAGCTGGGGACTAGCGGGGCTCCAAGAGACCCAGTACTTC. This codes for CASSWGLAGLQETQYF.

The chain combines TRBV5-5 with TRBJ1-2; no definite D call. Trimming shortened V by 4 bases and J by 5 bases, and 9 bases separated the two germline ends. The germline V gene has CDR1 SGHKS and CDR2 YYEKEE (reference sequence). This CDR3 has 12 residues. The CDR3, as DNA: TGTGCCAGCAGCCCCCCCGGGTATGGCTACACCTTC. Translation gives CASSPPGYGYTF. Complete variable domain (other parts from reference TRBV5-5 and TRBJ1-2): DAGVTQSPTHLIKTRGQQVTLRCSPISGHKSVSWYQQVLGQGPQFIFQYYEKEERGRGNFPDRFSARQFPNYSSELNVNALLLGDSALYLCASSPPGYGYTFGSGTRLTVV.

V is TRBV9 and J is TRBJ2-3, with D possibly being TRBD2 (6 bases). This CDR3 comprises 15 residues. Trimming left V 0 bases short and J 5 bases short, with 13 bases between. The germline V gene has CDR1 SGDLS and CDR2 YYNGEE. The CDR3 region is CASSVEGRGLDTQYF. In DNA, the CDR3 is TGTGCCAGCAGCGTAGAGGGGCGGGGTTTAGATACGCAGTATTTT.

The sample holds one count of this clone. The rearrangement joins TRBV14 to TRBJ2-3; tentative D call: TRBD2 (6 bases). V lost 6 bases and J 5 bases, leaving 18 bases between the germline ends. Germline assignment: CDR1 SGHDN and CDR2 FVKESK. This CDR3 is 15 amino acids long. The CDR3 sequence: CASRSSVIVGDTQYF. The CDR3 DNA reads as TGTGCCAGCAGGTCTAGCGTGATTGTTGGAGATACGCAGTATTTT.

The J gene is TRBJ2-7, the V gene TRBV28, with D maybe TRBD2 (5 bases). The CDR3 contains 16 residues. Germline CDR1 and CDR2: MDHEN and SYDVKM. Trimming took 3 bases from V and 1 from J, leaving 16 bases between them. The CDR3 is CASSFTLLALSYEQYF. The CDR3 DNA reads as TGTGCCAGCAGTTTCACCCTCCTAGCTCTTTCCTACGAGCAGTACTTC.

The chain is built from TRBV19 and TRBJ2-5; 12 bases are shared with TRBD1. The V gene's germline CDR1 is LNHDA and CDR2 SQIVND (reference sequence). The CDR3 totals 17 residues. The trim removed 3 bases at V and 4 bases at J, leaving 9 bases unmatched. The CDR3 is CASSMSGQGASGETQYF. DNA of the CDR3: TGTGCCAGTAGTATGTCGGGACAGGGGGCGTCGGGAGAGACCCAGTACTTC.

The genes are TRBV10-3 and TRBJ1-1; no clear D gene. The CDR3 is 11 residues long. V was trimmed by 4 bases and J by 8 bases, leaving 8 bases between them. CDR1 is ENHRY and CDR2 is SYGVKD in the germline V gene. The CDR3 DNA reads as TGTGCCATCAGTGGCCCGCAGGAAGCTTTCTTT. Translated: CAISGPQEAFF.

The gene calls are TRBV12-5 and TRBJ2-3; 10 bases line up with TRBD2. CDR1 and CDR2 (germline): LGHNT, FRNRAP. V dropped 7 bases and J dropped 2; count of bases not matched to a gene: 6. The CDR3 totals 15 residues. CDR3 DNA sequence: TGTGCTAGTGCACCTAGCGGGAGAACCACAGATACGCAGTATTTT. Its protein is CASAPSGRTTDTQYF.

The CDR3 reads CASSLPTSGRTGEQYF. The CDR3 DNA reads as TGTGCCAGCAGCTTACCCACTAGCGGGAGAACGGGTGAGCAGTACTTC. The chain combines TRBV7-9 with TRBJ2-7, with TRBD2 matching over 11 bases. After removal of 2 bases from V and 7 bases from J, the junction contained 10 bases not matched to a gene. The CDR3 length is 16 residues. CDR1 is SEHNR and CDR2 is FQNEAQ in the germline V gene (reference sequence).

The chain is built from TRBV5-6 and TRBJ2-7; possibly TRBD2 for D (5 bases). The length of the CDR3 is 12 residues. Germline values: CDR1 SGHDT, CDR2 YYEEEE. With 4 bases removed from V and 9 bases from J, the gap between germline ends came to 14 bases. This CDR3 is CASSGRTGGQYF. The CDR3 DNA sequence: TGTGCCAGCAGCGGCCGGACTGGAGGGCAGTACTTC.

This chain joins TRBV5-8 and TRBJ2-3; 8 bases fit TRBD1. The ends lost 5 bases at V and 3 bases at J; junction bases unmatched: 8. This CDR3 is 15 amino acids long. CDR1 and CDR2 from the germline V gene are SGHTS and YDEGEE. CDR3 sequence reads: CASSTDRGLTDTQYF. The CDR3 nucleotides are TGTGCCAGCAGTACAGACAGGGGACTGACAGATACGCAGTATTTT.

This chain joins TRBV19 and TRBJ2-7; 7 bases are a match to TRBD2. Trimming at V came to 5 bases and at J to 4 bases, leaving 5 bases not matched to a gene. Germline lookup yields CDR1 LNHDA and CDR2 SQIVND (reference sequence). The CDR3 contains 13 residues. The CDR3 region is CASSYSGTYEQYF. The CDR3 DNA follows: TGTGCCAGTAGTTACAGCGGGACGTACGAGCAGTACTTC.

This clone was seen just once. V usage is TRBV7-9 and J usage is TRBJ2-2; D perhaps matches TRBD1 (5 bases). The germline V and J ends were trimmed by 5 bases and 8 bases, with 15 bases remaining between them. The CDR3 runs to 14 residues. The germline CDR1 and CDR2 sequences are SEHNR and FQNEAQ (reference sequence). Written as DNA, the CDR3 is TGTGCCAGCAGCCTAACAGGATTTACGGGGGAGCTGTTTTTT. Translated: CASSLTGFTGELFF.